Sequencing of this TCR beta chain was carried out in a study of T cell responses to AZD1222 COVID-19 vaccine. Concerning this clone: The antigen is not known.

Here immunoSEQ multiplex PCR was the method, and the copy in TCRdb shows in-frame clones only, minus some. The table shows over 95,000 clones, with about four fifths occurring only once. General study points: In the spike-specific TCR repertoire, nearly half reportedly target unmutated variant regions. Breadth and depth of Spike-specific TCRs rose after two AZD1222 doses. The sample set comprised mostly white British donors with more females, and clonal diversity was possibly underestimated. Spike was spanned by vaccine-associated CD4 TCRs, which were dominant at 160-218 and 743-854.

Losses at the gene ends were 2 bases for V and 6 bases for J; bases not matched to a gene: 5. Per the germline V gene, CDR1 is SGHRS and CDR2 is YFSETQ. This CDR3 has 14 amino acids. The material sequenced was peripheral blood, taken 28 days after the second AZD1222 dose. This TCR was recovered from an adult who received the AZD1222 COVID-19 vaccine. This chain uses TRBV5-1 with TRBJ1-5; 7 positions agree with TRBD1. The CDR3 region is CASSLGTDSQPQHF. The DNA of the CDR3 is TGCGCCAGCAGCTTAGGGACAGATTCTCAGCCCCAGCATTTT.